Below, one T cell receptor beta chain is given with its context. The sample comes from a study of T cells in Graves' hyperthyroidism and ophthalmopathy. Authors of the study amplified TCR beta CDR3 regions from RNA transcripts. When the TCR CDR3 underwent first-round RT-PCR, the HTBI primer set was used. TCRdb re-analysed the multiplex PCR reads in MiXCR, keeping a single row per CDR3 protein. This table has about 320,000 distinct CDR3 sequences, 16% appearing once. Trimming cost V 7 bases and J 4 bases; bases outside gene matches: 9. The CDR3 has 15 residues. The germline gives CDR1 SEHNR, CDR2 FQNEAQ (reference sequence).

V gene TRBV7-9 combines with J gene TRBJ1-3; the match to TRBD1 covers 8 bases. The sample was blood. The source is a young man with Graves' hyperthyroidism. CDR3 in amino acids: CASIRNRGTGNTIYF. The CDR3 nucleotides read TGTGCCAGCATTAGGAACAGGGGGACCGGAAACACCATATATTTT.